This TCR beta chain is from a study of cytomegalovirus exposure and HLA in healthy donors. PCR used 60 Vbeta primers and 13 Jbeta primers. The repertoire was sequenced with immunoSEQ multiplex PCR; TCRdb's copy has only in-frame clones and lacks some. The top ten clones hold around 0.34% of a sample with around 190,000 clones, 80% to 90% of them seen once. V shed 3 bases and J shed 3 bases, with 15 bases lying between them. Germline loops: CDR1 MNHEY, CDR2 SMNVEV (reference sequence). This CDR3 is built from 15 residues. The receptor was isolated from a woman in her 30s in good health and CMV-seronegative. The chain links TRBV27 to TRBJ2-7; D might be TRBD2 (6 bases). The sequencing input was PBMCs. CDR3 DNA: TGTGCCAGCAGTTTCGGGAGTGGAGGGGACTACGAGCAGTACTTC. It is translated as CASSFGSGGDYEQYF.